These 27 T cell receptor beta chains came from one sample sequenced in a study of cytomegalovirus exposure and HLA in healthy donors. PCR employed 60 Vbeta and 13 Jbeta primers. The repertoire was sequenced with immunoSEQ multiplex PCR; TCRdb's copy has only in-frame clones and lacks some. The sample records fewer than 350,000 clones, around nine tenths being singletons. What was sequenced was PBMCs. These TCRs come from a woman aged 18-29 years in good health and CMV-seronegative.

This chain uses TRBV6-5 with TRBJ1-5; 9 positions agree with TRBD1. The CDR3 length is 12 residues. CDR1 and CDR2 from the germline V gene are MNHEY and SVGAGI. J was trimmed by 14 bases and V by 4 bases; bases with no gene match: 6. CDR3 DNA: TGTGCCAGCAGTTCCGGGACAGGGATGGAGCATTTT. This sequence encodes CASSSGTGMEHF.

The chain uses TRBV2 and TRBJ1-2, with TRBD1 identical over 7 bases. The CDR3 spans 13 residues. The trim removed 5 bases at V and 6 bases at J, leaving 6 bases unmatched. From germline, CDR1 is SNHLY and CDR2 FYNNEI. CDR3 sequence (DNA): TGTGCCAGCAGTAAAGACAGGGACCATGGCTACACCTTC. Residues: CASSKDRDHGYTF.

In nucleotides, the CDR3 is TGTGCCAGCAGTGCCGGGACAGGGGGCCGTGGGGCCAACGTCCTGACTTTC. Translated: CASSAGTGGRGANVLTF. The chain is built from TRBV6-4 and TRBJ2-6; 12 bases align to TRBD1. The J segment lost 3 bases and the V segment lost 4 bases, leaving 4 bases of the junction unmatched. The CDR3 contains 17 residues. The germline CDR1 and CDR2 sequences are MRHNA and SNTAGT.

The chain combines TRBV6-5 with TRBJ1-1; weak D call: TRBD1 (5 bases). The CDR3 consists of 13 residues. Trimming removed 6 bases at V and 1 base at J, with 9 bases between. Germline V gene data show CDR1 as MNHEY and CDR2 as SVGAGI. CDR3 amino acids: CASRTQANTEAFF. The CDR3 DNA reads TGTGCCAGCAGGACACAGGCGAACACTGAAGCTTTCTTT.

The rearrangement joins TRBV5-4 to TRBJ2-1, with 7 bases matching TRBD2. The junction had 1 base not matched to a gene; V was cut back by 1 base and J by 3 bases. This CDR3 contains 14 residues. Per germline, CDR1 SGHNT and CDR2 YYREEE (reference sequence). In DNA form, the CDR3 reads TGTGCCAGCAGCTTGCGGGGGGACTACAATGAGCAGTTCTTC. This encodes CASSLRGDYNEQFF. Full variable domain (outside the CDR3, taken from reference TRBV5-4 and TRBJ2-1): ETGVTQSPTHLIKTRGQQVTLRCSSQSGHNTVSWYQQALGQGPQFIFQYYREEENGRGNFPPRFSGLQFPNYSSELNVNALELDDSALYLCASSLRGDYNEQFFGPGTRLTVL.

The genes are TRBV6-5 and TRBJ1-5; the D is unclear. The V end was cut by 2 bases, the J end by 4 bases, with 6 bases between. CDR3 size: 13 residues. The germline V gene has CDR1 MNHEY and CDR2 SVGAGI. CDR3 sequence reads: CASSYGENQPQHF. In DNA form, the CDR3 reads TGTGCCAGCAGTTACGGGGAGAATCAGCCCCAGCATTTT.

For the CDR3, the DNA is TGCAGCGTTCGCTATGACAGGGAAAACTACGAGCAGTACTTC. Amino acids: CSVRYDRENYEQYF. This chain links TRBV29-1 with TRBJ2-7; TRBD1 aligns across 7 bases. Germline CDR1 reads SQVTM; CDR2 reads ANQGSEA. Trimming took 5 bases from V and 3 from J; bases not matched to a gene: 10. This CDR3 has 14 amino acids.

V and J are TRBV7-2 and TRBJ2-3, with a weak D call TRBD2 (6 bases). The CDR3 is 14 residues long. V was trimmed by 5 bases and J by 2 bases, leaving 11 bases between them. Germline loops: CDR1 SGHTA, CDR2 FQGNSA. Written as DNA, the CDR3 is TGTGCCAGCAGCCAGGGACTCTACACAGATACGCAGTATTTT. It translates to CASSQGLYTDTQYF.

Remarks on this clone: Mismatch with germline at one junction end may stem from a read error. The rearrangement links TRBV7-9 to TRBJ1-2; 8 nucleotides match TRBD1. Germline V CDR1 and CDR2: SEHNR, FQNEAQ (reference sequence). The length of the CDR3 is 15 residues. CDR3 amino acids: CSSSFNRGNDYGYTF. The CDR3 bases are TGTTCCAGCAGCTTTAACAGGGGGAACGACTATGGCTACACCTTC.

V is TRBV30 and J is TRBJ1-3; weak D call: TRBD1 (5 bases). Germline CDR1 reads GTSNPN; CDR2 reads SVGIG (reference sequence). This CDR3 is 12 amino acids long. V lost 0 bases and J lost 8, with 8 bases in between. DNA of the CDR3: TGTGCCTGGAGTGTGGGACTTGACACCATATATTTT. Its translation: CAWSVGLDTIYF.

The chain employs TRBV5-1 and TRBJ1-4, with 8 bases lining up with TRBD1. After removal of 3 bases from V and 7 bases from J, the junction contained 8 bases not matched to a gene. Germline CDR1 and CDR2: SGHRS and YFSETQ. This CDR3 comprises 15 residues. The CDR3 reads CASSSGTGVVEKLFF. In nucleotides, the CDR3 is TGCGCCAGCAGCTCTGGGACAGGAGTGGTTGAAAAACTGTTTTTT.

The chain employs TRBV5-1 and TRBJ2-3, with 11 bases identical to TRBD2. Trimming at V came to 2 bases and at J to 2 bases, leaving 10 bases not matched to a gene. Germline lookup yields CDR1 SGHRS and CDR2 YFSETQ. The CDR3 contains 18 residues. CDR3 DNA sequence: TGCGCCAGCAGCTTCCTTTCGGGACTAGCGGCGAACACAGATACGCAGTATTTT. This encodes CASSFLSGLAANTDTQYF.

The rearrangement joins TRBV18 to TRBJ2-5; D not certain. Per the germline V gene, CDR1 is KGHSH and CDR2 is LQKENI. The CDR3 has 13 residues. With 0 bases removed from V and 5 bases from J, the gap between germline ends came to 7 bases. The CDR3 bases are TGTGCCAGCTCACCACCCATGGAGGAGACCCAGTACTTC. The encoded protein is CASSPPMEETQYF.

Of note for this clone: The same CDR3 arises from other DNA sequences in this sample as well. The J gene is TRBJ1-1, the V gene TRBV5-6; the D is unclear. This CDR3 region has 14 residues. Germline V gives CDR1 SGHDT, CDR2 YYEEEE. The ends were cut back, 4 bases at V and 0 bases at J, with 10 bases in the middle. The CDR3 protein is CASSIGQLNTEAFF. CDR3 nucleotide sequence: TGTGCCAGCAGCATTGGGCAGCTGAACACTGAAGCTTTCTTT.

The CDR3 DNA reads as TGTGCCAGTAGTGGGGACAGGCTTAATGAAAAACTGTTTTTT. This sequence encodes CASSGDRLNEKLFF. J is TRBJ1-4 and V is TRBV19; 8 bases map to TRBD1. J gave up 4 bases and V 5 bases, and 3 bases lay outside the gene matches. Germline lookup yields CDR1 LNHDA and CDR2 SQIVND (reference sequence). This CDR3 contains 14 residues.

V and J are TRBV5-6 and TRBJ1-6; maybe TRBD1 (5 bases). CDR1 and CDR2 (germline): SGHDT, YYEEEE. Deletions cut 2 bases from V and 6 bases from J, with 9 bases between. This CDR3 contains 14 residues. The DNA for the CDR3 is TGTGCCAGCAGCTTCGGACACGGTAATTCACCCCTCCACTTT. This gives the protein CASSFGHGNSPLHF.

The J gene is TRBJ2-3, the V gene TRBV5-4, with 7 bases that match TRBD1. The germline CDR1 and CDR2 sequences are SGHNT and YYREEE (reference sequence). The V and J ends lost 1 base and 4 bases, in that order; junction bases with no gene match: 9. This CDR3 has 16 amino acids. The CDR3 reads CASSLPGQEIADTQYF. The DNA of the CDR3 is TGTGCCAGCAGCTTGCCTGGACAGGAGATCGCAGATACGCAGTATTTT.

This sequence joins TRBV2 and TRBJ2-2; D is perhaps TRBD1 (5 bases). V was clipped by 10 bases and J by 6 bases, with 24 bases between them. The CDR3 has 16 residues. Per the germline V gene, CDR1 is SNHLY and CDR2 is FYNNEI. The CDR3 region is CATKGAPRNSAGELFF. CDR3 nucleotide sequence: TGTGCCACAAAAGGGGCGCCACGAAACTCCGCCGGGGAGCTGTTTTTT.

The V gene is TRBV29-1, the J gene TRBJ2-7, with a tentative D call TRBD2 (7 bases). The V end lost 7 bases, the J end lost 5 bases, and 18 bases lay between the germline ends. Per the germline V gene, CDR1 is SQVTM and CDR2 is ANQGSEA. This CDR3 has 13 residues. The CDR3 protein is CSADGGASHEQYF. The DNA of the CDR3 is TGCAGCGCCGATGGGGGGGCAAGTCACGAGCAGTACTTC.

The V gene is TRBV9, the J gene TRBJ2-7; D perhaps matches TRBD2 (6 bases). CDR1 is SGDLS and CDR2 is YYNGEE in the germline V gene. V gave up 0 bases and J gave up 3 bases, with 13 bases separating them. The CDR3 is 15 amino acids. As DNA, the CDR3 is TGTGCCAGCAGCGTAGAGGGGACTCTGGGCTACGAGCAGTACTTC. Residues: CASSVEGTLGYEQYF.

The rearrangement uses TRBV6-5 and TRBJ1-6; possible D gene TRBD1, 5 bases. Germline CDR1 is MNHEY and CDR2 is SVGAGI. The CDR3 length is 13 residues. V lost 8 bases, J lost 10 bases, and 15 bases lay in between. CDR3 in DNA: TGTGCCAGCCTCGGGGGGGTCGGATCACCCCTCCACTTT. Translation gives CASLGGVGSPLHF.

The rearrangement uses TRBV5-1 and TRBJ1-1; D remains unclear. V was cut by 4 bases and J by 0 bases, with 7 bases left in between. This CDR3 contains 13 residues. Looked up from germline, CDR1 is SGHRS and CDR2 is YFSETQ. CDR3: CASSPDMNTEAFF. CDR3 DNA: TGCGCCAGCAGCCCAGACATGAACACTGAAGCTTTCTTT.

J is TRBJ2-7 and V is TRBV5-3, with TRBD1 matching 7 bases. TRBV5-3 is an ORF for which the function is uncertain. V lost 6 bases, J lost 5 bases, and 11 bases stayed unmatched. The length of the CDR3 is 14 residues. The chain's CDR3 is CARILRTGSDEQYF. For the CDR3, the DNA is TGTGCCAGAATCCTCCGGACAGGCTCTGACGAGCAGTACTTC.

The DNA for the CDR3 is TGTGCCAGCTCACCACCAACCGGTAAGGGGATCTACGAGCAGTACTTC. Its translation is CASSPPTGKGIYEQYF. V is TRBV18 and J is TRBJ2-7; TRBD1 is a possible D gene (5 bases). The CDR3 spans 16 residues. Trimming pared 0 bases from V and 3 bases from J, leaving 15 bases between. Germline V lookup: CDR1 KGHSH, CDR2 LQKENI.

This chain uses TRBV6-1 with TRBJ2-3, with 8 bases lining up with TRBD2. J lost 7 bases, V lost 6 bases, and 9 bases had no gene match. There are 14 residues in the CDR3. CDR1 MNHNS and CDR2 SASEGT come from the germline V gene. Here the CDR3 DNA reads TGTGCCAGCAGACCTCGGGGGGGCCCTCATACGCAGTATTTT. Protein sequence: CASRPRGGPHTQYF.

V usage is TRBV7-8 and J usage is TRBJ2-4; 11 positions agree with TRBD1. CDR3 size: 15 residues. The ends lost 4 bases at V and 6 bases at J; junction bases unmatched: 5. Germline-derived CDR1 and CDR2 are SGHVS and FQNEAQ. The CDR3 region has the DNA TGTGCCAGCAGCTCGGTTGGACAGGGGGCAAACATTCAGTACTTC. Amino acid sequence: CASSSVGQGANIQYF.

The sample holds a few counts of this clone. V usage is TRBV12-5 and J usage is TRBJ2-5, with a possible D match to TRBD2 (6 bases). Germline lookup yields CDR1 LGHNT and CDR2 FRNRAP. The CDR3 sequence is 16 residues long. V was trimmed by 1 base and J by 7 bases, leaving 19 bases between them. The CDR3 is CASGLGSRGLLGTQYF. In DNA, the CDR3 is TGTGCTAGTGGTTTGGGATCGCGGGGCCTGCTGGGGACCCAGTACTTC.